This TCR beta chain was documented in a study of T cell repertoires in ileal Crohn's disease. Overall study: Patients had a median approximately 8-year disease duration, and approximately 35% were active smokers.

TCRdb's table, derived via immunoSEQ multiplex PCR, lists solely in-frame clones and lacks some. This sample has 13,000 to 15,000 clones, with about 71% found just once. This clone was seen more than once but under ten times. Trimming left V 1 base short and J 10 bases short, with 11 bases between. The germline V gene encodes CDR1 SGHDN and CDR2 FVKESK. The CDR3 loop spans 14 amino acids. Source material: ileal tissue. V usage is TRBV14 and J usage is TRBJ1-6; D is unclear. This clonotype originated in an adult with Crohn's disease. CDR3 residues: CASSQARGGSPLHF. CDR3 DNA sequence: TGTGCCAGCAGCCAAGCCCGGGGTGGCTCACCCCTCCACTTT.